This T cell receptor beta chain emerged from a study of chemoradiotherapy in HPV16-positive cancers. Study results and caveats: In HPV16-positive patients, HPV-responsive T-cell expansion tracked better recurrence-free survival. Non-HPV-specific T cells did not expand in tumors during treatment, whereas candidate HPV-specific clones and E7-related motifs did.

In the case of this clone: Its antigen is as yet unknown.

Sequenced by immunoSEQ multiplex PCR; TCRdb stores in-frame clones only, minus some. The sample has over 20,000 clones; 87% are singletons. Germline CDR1 is MRHNA and CDR2 is SNTAGT. The CDR3 runs to 13 residues. Trimming removed 2 bases at V and 4 bases at J, with 5 bases between. This sequence was found in a human donor with HPV-associated anogenital cancer. Sequencing used blood, obtained from a patient who underwent chemoradiotherapy. The chain recombines TRBV6-4 with TRBJ2-2; D unclear. CDR3 in DNA: TGTGCCAGCAGTGACAGGGCCACCGGGGAGCTGTTTTTT. It yields the protein CASSDRATGELFF.